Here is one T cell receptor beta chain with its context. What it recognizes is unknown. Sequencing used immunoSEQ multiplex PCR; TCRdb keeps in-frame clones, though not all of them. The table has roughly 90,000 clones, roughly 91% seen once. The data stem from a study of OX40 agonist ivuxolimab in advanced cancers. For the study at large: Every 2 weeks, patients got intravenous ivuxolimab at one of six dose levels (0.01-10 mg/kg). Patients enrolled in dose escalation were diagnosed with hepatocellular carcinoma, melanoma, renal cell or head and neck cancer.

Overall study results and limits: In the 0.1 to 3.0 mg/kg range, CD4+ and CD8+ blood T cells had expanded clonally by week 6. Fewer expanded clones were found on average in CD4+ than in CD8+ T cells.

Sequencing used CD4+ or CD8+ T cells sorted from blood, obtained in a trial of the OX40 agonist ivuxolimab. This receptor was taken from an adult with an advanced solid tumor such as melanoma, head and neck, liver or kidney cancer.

The CDR3, as DNA: TGTGCCAGCAGTTCCCCCGGGACAGGGGGGGCAACTAATGAAAAACTGTTTTTT. Translated, it gives CASSSPGTGGATNEKLFF. The chain is built from TRBV28 and TRBJ1-4; TRBD1 matches 11 bases. The CDR3 runs to 18 residues. The germline V gene has CDR1 MDHEN and CDR2 SYDVKM. Trimming cost V 4 bases and J 0 bases; bases outside gene matches: 7.